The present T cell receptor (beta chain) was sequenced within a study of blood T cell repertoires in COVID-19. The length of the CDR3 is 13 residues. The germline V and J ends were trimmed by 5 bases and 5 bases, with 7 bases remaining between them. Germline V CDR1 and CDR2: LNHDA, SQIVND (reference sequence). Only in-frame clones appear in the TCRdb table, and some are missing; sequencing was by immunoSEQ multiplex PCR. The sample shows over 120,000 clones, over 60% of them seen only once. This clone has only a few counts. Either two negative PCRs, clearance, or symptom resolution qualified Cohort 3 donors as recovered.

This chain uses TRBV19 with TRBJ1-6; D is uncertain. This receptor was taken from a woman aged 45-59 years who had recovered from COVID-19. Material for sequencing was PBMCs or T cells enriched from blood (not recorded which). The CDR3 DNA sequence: TGTGCCAGTAGTTCAGAAAATAATTCACCCCTCCACTTT. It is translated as CASSSENNSPLHF.